This TCR beta chain was retrieved from a study of post-analysis software for immune sequencing data. Study findings and constraints: Those samples that were prepared in the same batch co-clustered strongly by F measure. Roughly five TRBV segments were significantly more frequent in patients than in controls. TRBV5-6, TRBV5-1 and TRBV20-1 were among these segments.

About this clonotype: Its target is not known.

Unique molecular identifiers were built into the TCR beta cDNA libraries. T cells numbering roughly 0.95 to 10 million gave rise to roughly 550,000 cDNA molecules. MiXCR, run by TCRdb on the PCR reads, gives a single entry per CDR3 protein. This repertoire shows roughly 870,000 distinct CDR3 sequences, around 53% found once; its top ten account for 4.6%. V was trimmed by 5 bases and J by 8 bases, leaving 13 bases between them. This CDR3 is 13 amino acids long. Per germline, CDR1 GTSNPN and CDR2 SVGIG (reference sequence). The sample comprised blood. This TCR derives from a girl under 18 with multiple sclerosis. The chain carries TRBV30 and TRBJ1-6; D gene unclear. The chain's CDR3 is CAWGGDGYSPLHF. The DNA of the CDR3 is TGTGCCTGGGGAGGAGACGGCTATTCACCCCTCCACTTT.